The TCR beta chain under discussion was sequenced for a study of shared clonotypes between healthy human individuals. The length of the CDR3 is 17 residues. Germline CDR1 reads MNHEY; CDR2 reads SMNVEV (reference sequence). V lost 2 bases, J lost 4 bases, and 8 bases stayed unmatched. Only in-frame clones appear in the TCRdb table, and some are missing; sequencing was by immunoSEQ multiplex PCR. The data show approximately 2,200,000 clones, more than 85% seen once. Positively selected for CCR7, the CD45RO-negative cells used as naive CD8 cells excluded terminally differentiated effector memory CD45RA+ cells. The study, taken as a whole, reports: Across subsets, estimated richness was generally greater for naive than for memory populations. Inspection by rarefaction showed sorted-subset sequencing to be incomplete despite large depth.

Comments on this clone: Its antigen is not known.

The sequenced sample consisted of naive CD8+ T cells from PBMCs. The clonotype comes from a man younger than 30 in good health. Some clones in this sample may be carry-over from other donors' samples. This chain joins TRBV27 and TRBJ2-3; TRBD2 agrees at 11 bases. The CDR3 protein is CASSLTATSGDPDTQYF. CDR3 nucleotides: TGTGCCAGCAGTTTAACTGCGACTAGCGGGGATCCAGATACGCAGTATTTT.